One and the same sample provided the 22 T cell receptor beta chains below, sequenced in a study of blood T cell repertoires in COVID-19. Sequencing was performed with immunoSEQ multiplex PCR; in TCRdb, only in-frame clones are kept and a portion is missing. The sample comprises 65,000 to 75,000 clones, 80% to 85% of which are singletons, and 9% to 10% rests with the top ten. Source material: peripheral blood. These receptors were obtained from a woman older than 75 with acute or convalescent COVID-19.

This sequence joins TRBV6-1 and TRBJ1-5, with TRBD1 matching over 12 bases. V shed 2 bases and J 6 bases; nucleotides not matched to a gene: 11. CDR1 and CDR2 from the germline V gene are MNHNS and SASEGT. The CDR3 has 18 residues. The CDR3 loop reads CASSEWDRGRLFGQPQHF. CDR3 in DNA: TGTGCCAGCAGTGAATGGGACAGGGGGCGGCTTTTTGGTCAGCCCCAGCATTTT.

In this sample, this clone turned up once. This chain connects TRBV9 to TRBJ2-3; a weak D match, TRBD1 (6 bases). The V gene's germline CDR1 is SGDLS and CDR2 YYNGEE. The CDR3 length is 14 residues. V was clipped by 4 bases and J by 2 bases, with 11 bases between them. CDR3 protein: CASSPRTDTDTQYF. CDR3 nucleotides: TGTGCCAGCAGCCCCCGGACAGACACAGATACGCAGTATTTT.

The V gene is TRBV6-5, the J gene TRBJ1-2; TRBD1 aligns across 12 bases. Germline CDR1 and CDR2: MNHEY and SVGAGI. With 6 bases clipped from V and 8 bases from J, the junction kept 7 bases outside the gene matches. The CDR3 totals 14 residues. CDR3 sequence (DNA): TGTGCCAGCAGGGGGACCGGGACAGGGGGCGGCTACACCTTC. Its translation: CASRGTGTGGGYTF.

V and J are TRBV10-3 and TRBJ2-5, with no clear D. Germline assignment: CDR1 ENHRY and CDR2 SYGVKD. This CDR3 comprises 11 residues. V was trimmed by 2 bases and J by 5 bases, leaving 3 bases between them. As DNA, the CDR3 is TGTGCCATCAGTGAGAGCGAGACCCAGTACTTC. It codes for CAISESETQYF.

The chain is built from TRBV7-9 and TRBJ2-3, with D unresolved. V was shortened by 4 bases and J by 6 bases, with 20 bases between the two germline ends. The CDR3 loop spans 16 amino acids. Germline V gene data show CDR1 as SEHNR and CDR2 as FQNEAQ (reference sequence). The CDR3 DNA is TGTGCCAGCAGCTCCGGAGCCTCCTCCATCTACGATACGCAGTATTTT. Translated: CASSSGASSIYDTQYF.

V usage is TRBV30 and J usage is TRBJ2-7; no firm D call. V was trimmed by 0 bases and J by 0 bases, leaving 12 bases between them. This CDR3 spans 15 amino acids. From germline, CDR1 is GTSNPN and CDR2 SVGIG (reference sequence). The CDR3 DNA is TGTGCCTGGAGTGTACCAGGCAAAGGCTCCTACGAGCAGTACTTC. Protein: CAWSVPGKGSYEQYF.

The chain combines TRBV6-6 with TRBJ2-7, with TRBD1 as a possible D gene (5 bases). The CDR3 covers 14 residues. Germline values: CDR1 MNHNY, CDR2 SVGAGI (reference sequence). V was pared by 6 bases and J by 5 bases, with 17 bases between. This CDR3 is CASSLPAGNHEQYF. The CDR3, as DNA: TGTGCCAGCAGCCTCCCTGCAGGGAACCACGAGCAGTACTTC.

V is TRBV11-2 and J is TRBJ1-2; perhaps TRBD1 as D (6 bases). This CDR3 spans 12 amino acids. Trimming pared 3 bases from V and 6 bases from J, leaving 8 bases between. Per germline, CDR1 SGHAT and CDR2 FQNNGV. The CDR3 DNA is TGTGCCAGCAGCTTCAACAGGGATGGCTACACCTTC. Residues: CASSFNRDGYTF. Based on the CDR3 plus reference TRBV11-2 and TRBJ1-2, the full variable domain is EAGVAQSPRYKIIEKRQSVAFWCNPISGHATLYWYQQILGQGPKLLIQFQNNGVVDDSQLPKDRFSAERLKGVDSTLKIQPAKLEDSAVYLCASSFNRDGYTFGSGTRLTVV.

V and J are TRBV12-3 or TRBV12-4 and TRBJ2-3; no clear D. CDR3 length: 13 residues. V was shortened by 4 bases and J by 3 bases, with 8 bases between the two germline ends. The CDR3 loop is CASSSQRTDTQYF. The CDR3 DNA reads as TGTGCCAGCAGTTCCCAGAGGACAGATACGCAGTATTTT.

The chain is built from TRBV5-1 and TRBJ1-1; 9 bases match TRBD1. The CDR3 has 14 residues. The V gene end was trimmed by 7 bases and the J gene end by 3 bases; junction bases not matched to a gene: 7. In germline, CDR1 is SGHRS, CDR2 YFSETQ. The CDR3 bases are TGCGCCAGCCGAGGGGGACAGGGACACACTGAAGCTTTCTTT. Protein product: CASRGGQGHTEAFF.

This chain uses TRBV7-9 with TRBJ2-1, with 12 bases matching TRBD2. The CDR3 covers 17 residues. Germline V gene sequence: CDR1 SEHNR, CDR2 FQNEAQ (reference sequence). V shed 2 bases and J 5 bases; nucleotides not matched to a gene: 7. CDR3 loop: CASSLSLAGGHHNEQFF. DNA of the CDR3: TGTGCCAGCAGCTTATCGCTAGCGGGGGGGCACCACAATGAGCAGTTCTTC.

This clone has just one count. The CDR3 DNA sequence: TGTGCCAGCAGCCAAGAGGTGGCCGACTCTGGAAACACCATATATTTT. Residues: CASSQEVADSGNTIYF. This chain uses TRBV4-2 with TRBJ1-3; no clear D. The V gene's germline CDR1 is LGHNA and CDR2 YNFKEQ. The V end was cut by 0 bases, the J end by 0 bases, with 9 bases between. This CDR3 has 16 residues.

The chain employs TRBV21-1 and TRBJ1-5; no check of the table's D call, TRBD1, against the DNA was made. TRBV21-1 constitutes a pseudogene. The CDR3 has 21 amino acids. Here the CDR3 reads CASSNLPRLGQGSKGDQPQHF. The CDR3, as DNA: TGTGCCAGCAGCAATCTCCCCAGACTGGGACAGGGGTCTAAAGGCGATCAGCCCCAGCATTTT.

This clone has just a few counts. The chain joins TRBV20-1 to TRBJ2-1; D may be TRBD2 (6 bases). CDR1 is DFQATT and CDR2 is SNEGSKA in the germline V gene (reference sequence). V lost 6 bases and J lost 12, with 15 bases in between. The CDR3 consists of 11 residues. The CDR3 is CSASSMGGQFF. The DNA for the CDR3 is TGCAGTGCATCGTCGATGGGGGGGCAGTTCTTC.

The chain has TRBV4-1 and TRBJ1-4, with D tentatively TRBD1 (6 bases). V was shortened by 1 base and J by 1 base, with 13 bases between the two germline ends. The CDR3 totals 17 residues. Germline CDR1 MGHRA, CDR2 YSYEKL. The CDR3 region has the DNA TGCGCCAGCAGCCAAGGGAGACCGGACAGAACTAATGAAAAACTGTTTTTT. Translated, it gives CASSQGRPDRTNEKLFF.

The chain links TRBV18 to TRBJ1-1; D is ambiguous. This CDR3 has 13 residues. V was shortened by 3 bases and J by 12 bases, with 17 bases between the two germline ends. CDR1 is KGHSH and CDR2 is LQKENI in the germline V gene. This CDR3 is CASSPLREISSFF. In DNA, the CDR3 is TGTGCCAGCTCACCCTTGAGGGAAATTTCTTCTTTCTTT.

The genes are TRBV3-1 (or the pseudogene TRBV3-2) and TRBJ1-5; TRBD1 matches at 9 bases. Unmatched junction bases numbered 5, after V lost 4 bases and J lost 7 bases. The CDR3 spans 14 residues. Germline V gene data show CDR1 as LGHDT and CDR2 as YNNKEL (reference sequence). The chain's CDR3 is CASSLGQGGQPQHF. CDR3 nucleotide sequence: TGTGCCAGCAGCCTGGGACAGGGTGGACAGCCCCAGCATTTT.

Here the CDR3 reads CASSIGTGGITEAFF. DNA of the CDR3: TGTGCCAGTAGTATCGGGACAGGGGGAATCACTGAAGCTTTCTTT. This chain links TRBV19 with TRBJ1-1, with 11 bases lining up with TRBD1. Trimming cost V 3 bases and J 4 bases; bases outside gene matches: 4. Germline V gene sequence: CDR1 LNHDA, CDR2 SQIVND (reference sequence). The CDR3 has 15 residues.

This clone is medium-sized (0.01 to 0.1%). The chain carries TRBV18 and TRBJ2-3, with D possibly TRBD2 on 5 matching bases. V was pared by 3 bases and J by 0 bases, with 10 bases between. The germline gives CDR1 KGHSH, CDR2 LQKENI. There are 15 residues in the CDR3. The CDR3 coding sequence is TGTGCCAGCTCACCTGGACTGGCTAGCACAGATACGCAGTATTTT. Encoded protein: CASSPGLASTDTQYF.

The chain recombines TRBV7-9 with TRBJ1-2; D uncertain. Per the germline V gene, CDR1 is SEHNR and CDR2 is FQNEAQ (reference sequence). V lost 4 bases to trimming and J lost 5 bases, with 14 bases between them. The length of the CDR3 is 14 residues. The CDR3, as DNA: TGTGCCAGCAGCTCTCCCGGGGTTCAGTATGGCTACACCTTC. Translation: CASSSPGVQYGYTF.

This clone appeared once. The V and J genes are TRBV5-1 and TRBJ1-2; D uncertain. This CDR3 region has 14 residues. From germline, CDR1 is SGHRS and CDR2 YFSETQ. Trimming took 0 bases from V and 2 from J, leaving 8 bases between them. This chain's CDR3 is CASSLVQNNYGYTF. CDR3 nucleotides: TGCGCCAGCAGCTTGGTCCAGAACAACTATGGCTACACCTTC.

V usage is TRBV5-6 and J usage is TRBJ2-7; 7 bases match TRBD1. V shed 2 bases, J shed 0 bases, and the junction held 5 bases outside the gene matches. The CDR3 has 15 amino acids. Looked up from germline, CDR1 is SGHDT and CDR2 is YYEEEE. The CDR3 is CASSFKSGGSYEQYF. In DNA form, the CDR3 reads TGTGCCAGCAGCTTTAAATCAGGGGGCTCCTACGAGCAGTACTTC.